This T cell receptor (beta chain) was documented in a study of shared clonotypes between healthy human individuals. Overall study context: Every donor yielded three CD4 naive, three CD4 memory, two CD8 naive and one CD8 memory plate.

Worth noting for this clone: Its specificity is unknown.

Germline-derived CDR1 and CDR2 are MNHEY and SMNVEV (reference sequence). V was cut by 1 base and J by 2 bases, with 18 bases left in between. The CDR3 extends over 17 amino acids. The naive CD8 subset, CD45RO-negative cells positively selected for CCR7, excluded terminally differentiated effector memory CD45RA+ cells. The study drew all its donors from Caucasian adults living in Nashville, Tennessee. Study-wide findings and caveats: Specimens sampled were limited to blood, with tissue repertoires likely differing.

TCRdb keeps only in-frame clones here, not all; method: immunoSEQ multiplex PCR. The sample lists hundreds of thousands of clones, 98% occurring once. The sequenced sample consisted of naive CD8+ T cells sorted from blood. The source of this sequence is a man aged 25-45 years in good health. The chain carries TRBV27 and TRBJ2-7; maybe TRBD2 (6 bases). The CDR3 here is CASSLLTTGLKTYEQYF. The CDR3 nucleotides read TGTGCCAGCAGTTTATTAACGACGGGACTGAAGACCTACGAGCAGTACTTC.